The next 4 T cell receptor beta chains were all read from a single sample in a study of shared clonotypes between healthy human individuals. Naive-designated CD8 cells lacked CD45RO, were positively enriched for CCR7, and omitted terminally differentiated effector memory CD45RA+ cells. Using immunoSEQ multiplex PCR, the repertoire was profiled, and TCRdb retains in-frame clones only, with some absent. Of some 2,100,000 clones in the sample, just over 90% are singletons; the top ten hold over 1.5%. Sample: naive CD8+ T cells from PBMCs. These receptors all come from a man aged 18-30 years in good health. Some clones in this sample may be carry-over from other donors' samples.

The chain employs TRBV30 and TRBJ1-2, with a possible D match to TRBD1 (5 bases). CDR1 GTSNPN and CDR2 SVGIG come from the germline V gene (reference sequence). This CDR3 comprises 13 residues. Trimming cost V 3 bases and J 2 bases, with 10 bases left between them. The CDR3 here is CAWSWDPNYGYTF. The CDR3 bases are TGTGCCTGGAGCTGGGACCCAAACTATGGCTACACCTTC.

V usage is TRBV4-1 and J usage is TRBJ2-7; 13 bases match TRBD2. J gave up 5 bases and V 4 bases, and 8 bases lay outside the gene matches. CDR1 and CDR2 from the germline V gene are MGHRA and YSYEKL. The CDR3 covers 16 residues. The CDR3 is CASSLGLAGAVNEQYF. As DNA, the CDR3 is TGCGCCAGCAGCCTCGGACTAGCGGGAGCTGTGAACGAGCAGTACTTC.

The rearrangement uses TRBV5-1 and TRBJ1-1; 10 nucleotides line up with TRBD1. The CDR3 sequence is 15 residues long. V shed 4 bases, J shed 1 base, and the junction held 4 bases outside the gene matches. In germline, CDR1 is SGHRS, CDR2 YFSETQ. The CDR3 region has the DNA TGCGCCAGCAGCACCGGACAGGGGGGGAACACTGAAGCTTTCTTT. Translated: CASSTGQGGNTEAFF.

This chain uses TRBV29-1 with TRBJ2-4, with unresolved D. V lost 6 bases and J lost 2, with 14 bases in between. Germline CDR1 reads SQVTM; CDR2 reads ANQGSEA. The CDR3 contains 14 residues. CDR3 coding DNA: TGCAGCGTCGTTACGATTGTCTCCAAAAACATTCAGTACTTC. This codes for CSVVTIVSKNIQYF.